This entry lists 25 T cell receptor beta chains sequenced from one sample in a study of control samples from healthy donors and cancer patients. Sequencing used immunoSEQ multiplex PCR; TCRdb keeps in-frame clones, though not all of them. The sample has tens of thousands of clones, just under 90% seen once. Sequencing was carried out using blood. The receptor source for this set is a middle-aged man in good health.

The chain recombines TRBV19 with TRBJ1-5; 7 bases map to TRBD1. Trimming took 3 bases from V and 3 from J; bases not matched to a gene: 8. CDR3 length equals 16 residues. Germline V gives CDR1 LNHDA, CDR2 SQIVND (reference sequence). The CDR3 sequence is CASSMLVTGNNQPQHF. DNA for the CDR3: TGTGCCAGTAGTATGCTCGTGACAGGGAACAATCAGCCCCAGCATTTT.

V gene TRBV19 combines with J gene TRBJ1-2; no clear D gene. V lost 5 bases and J 4 bases, leaving 14 bases between the germline ends. The CDR3 length is 14 residues. CDR1 and CDR2 from the germline V gene are LNHDA and SQIVND (reference sequence). The CDR3: CASSGNSRVYGYTF. DNA of the CDR3: TGTGCCAGTAGTGGGAACAGCCGGGTCTATGGCTACACCTTC.

The V gene is TRBV19, the J gene TRBJ2-1; D tentatively reads TRBD1 or TRBD2 (6 bases each). Germline-derived CDR1 and CDR2 are LNHDA and SQIVND (reference sequence). Trimming pared 8 bases from V and 6 bases from J, leaving 17 bases between. CDR3 length: 14 amino acids. The CDR3 DNA is TGTGCCAGTGTAGAACAGGGAGGCTCCAATGAGCAGTTCTTC. It is translated as CASVEQGGSNEQFF.

The chain recombines TRBV6-4 with TRBJ1-6; TRBD1 aligns across 9 bases. The CDR3 contains 15 residues. The V gene's germline CDR1 is MRHNA and CDR2 SNTAGT. V shed 0 bases and J 7 bases; nucleotides not matched to a gene: 1. DNA for the CDR3: TGTGCCAGCAGTGACTCAACAGGGGGCAATTCACCCCTCCACTTT. The encoded protein is CASSDSTGGNSPLHF.

This chain connects TRBV27 to TRBJ2-3; TRBD2 matches at 9 bases. J gave up 4 bases and V 6 bases, and 2 bases lay outside the gene matches. From germline, CDR1 is MNHEY and CDR2 SMNVEV (reference sequence). The CDR3 has 13 residues. CDR3 nucleotide sequence: TGTGCCAGCAGGTCTAGCGGGGCAGATACGCAGTATTTT. This gives the protein CASRSSGADTQYF.

The CDR3 nucleotides are TGTGCCAGCAGTCCCGCGGGGTCGCGGCCAGATACGCAGTATTTT. Protein product: CASSPAGSRPDTQYF. The chain has TRBV27 and TRBJ2-3; the D gene is possibly TRBD2 (6 bases). Trimming cost V 5 bases and J 4 bases, with 16 bases left between them. The CDR3 sequence is 15 residues long. CDR1 is MNHEY, CDR2 SMNVEV, per germline (reference sequence).

The chain links TRBV5-1 to TRBJ1-1; 7 bases are shared with TRBD1. The CDR3 is 14 amino acids. Germline V gene lookup returns CDR1 SGHRS and CDR2 YFSETQ. V was pared by 2 bases and J by 2 bases, with 3 bases of the junction left unmatched. The CDR3 DNA reads as TGCGCCAGCAGCTTCGACAGGGTTAACACTGAAGCTTTCTTT. It codes for CASSFDRVNTEAFF.

V usage is TRBV7-9 and J usage is TRBJ1-3; 9 bases agree with TRBD1. With 4 bases clipped from V and 4 bases from J, the junction kept 5 bases outside the gene matches. The CDR3 length is 15 residues. Germline CDR1 SEHNR, CDR2 FQNEAQ (reference sequence). The CDR3 loop reads CASSSNRGQGNTIYF. In DNA, the CDR3 is TGTGCCAGCAGCTCTAACAGGGGGCAGGGAAACACCATATATTTT. The full variable domain, completed using reference TRBV7-9 and TRBJ1-3, is DTGVSQNPRHKITKRGQNVTFRCDPISEHNRLYWYRQTLGQGPEFLTYFQNEAQLEKSRLLSDRFSAERPKGSFSTLEIQRTEQGDSAMYLCASSSNRGQGNTIYFGEGSWLTVV.

A few counts support this clone. The rearrangement links TRBV11-2 to TRBJ1-6, with 7 nucleotides matching TRBD1. V was pared by 3 bases and J by 9 bases, with 8 bases of the junction left unmatched. This CDR3 contains 15 residues. Per the germline V gene, CDR1 is SGHAT and CDR2 is FQNNGV. CDR3 sequence: CASSFFDRAGSPLHF. The DNA for the CDR3 is TGTGCCAGCAGCTTCTTTGACAGGGCGGGTTCACCCCTCCACTTT.

The chain recombines TRBV10-3 with TRBJ1-2; no clear D gene. The CDR3 has 14 amino acids. Germline loops: CDR1 ENHRY, CDR2 SYGVKD. Between the trimmed V and J ends, which lost 4 bases and 8 bases, there was a span of 17 bases. The CDR3: CAISGAVMTGGYTF. The CDR3 DNA reads as TGTGCCATCAGTGGGGCCGTGATGACGGGGGGCTACACCTTC.

The chain carries TRBV19 and TRBJ1-2, with D possibly being TRBD1 (6 bases). The germline gives CDR1 LNHDA, CDR2 SQIVND (reference sequence). The ends were cut back, 5 bases at V and 8 bases at J, with 12 bases in the middle. The CDR3 is 12 residues long. CDR3 nucleotides: TGTGCCAGTAGTTCCACAGGGTACGGCTACACCTTC. Amino acids: CASSSTGYGYTF.

The J gene is TRBJ2-1, the V gene TRBV4-2, with 10 bases identical to TRBD2. Germline CDR1 is LGHNA and CDR2 is YNFKEQ. Losses at the gene ends were 1 base for V and 8 bases for J; bases not matched to a gene: 8. This CDR3 comprises 16 residues. CDR3 sequence reads: CASSQAGAGGGHEQFF. The CDR3 DNA is TGTGCCAGCAGCCAAGCAGGAGCGGGGGGGGGTCATGAGCAGTTCTTC.

The V gene is TRBV19, the J gene TRBJ2-1, with D possibly TRBD1 on 5 matching bases. The V and J ends lost 3 bases and 5 bases respectively, with 11 bases between them. The germline CDR1 and CDR2 sequences are LNHDA and SQIVND (reference sequence). The CDR3 length is 14 residues. The CDR3 DNA follows: TGTGCCAGTAGTATCCAGGGCAGGGACAATGAGCAGTTCTTC. Amino acid sequence: CASSIQGRDNEQFF. Full variable domain (outside the CDR3, taken from reference TRBV19 and TRBJ2-1): DGGITQSPKYLFRKEGQNVTLSCEQNLNHDAMYWYRQDPGQGLRLIYYSQIVNDFQKGDIAEGYSVSREKKESFPLTVTSAQKNPTAFYLCASSIQGRDNEQFFGPGTRLTVL.

V gene TRBV6-5 combines with J gene TRBJ1-5, with 7 bases aligning to TRBD1. The CDR3 covers 12 residues. V lost 10 bases, J lost 10 bases, and 10 bases stayed unmatched. From germline, CDR1 is MNHEY and CDR2 SVGAGI. Here the CDR3 reads CAISTGLKPQHF. Here the CDR3 DNA reads TGTGCCATATCGACAGGGCTAAAACCCCAGCATTTT.

The rearrangement links TRBV9 to TRBJ2-3; 11 positions agree with TRBD2. This CDR3 has 15 residues. Germline loops: CDR1 SGDLS, CDR2 YYNGEE. V lost 3 bases to trimming and J lost 8 bases; unmatched junction nucleotides: 8. The CDR3 bases are TGTGCCAGCAGCGGTGGCTCTAGCGGGGGGTTTACGCAGTATTTT. Its translation is CASSGGSSGGFTQYF.

The chain uses TRBV29-1 and TRBJ1-2; unclear D gene. The CDR3 has 13 residues. The V and J ends lost 3 bases and 4 bases respectively, with 12 bases between them. Germline lookup yields CDR1 SQVTM and CDR2 ANQGSEA. This CDR3 is CSVEAESGYGYTF. The CDR3 DNA is TGCAGCGTTGAGGCCGAAAGCGGCTATGGCTACACCTTC.

The chain couples TRBV19 to TRBJ2-7; TRBD1 matches 9 bases. CDR3 length: 15 residues. The germline V gene encodes CDR1 LNHDA and CDR2 SQIVND (reference sequence). After removal of 10 bases from V and 9 bases from J, the junction contained 19 bases not matched to a gene. In DNA form, the CDR3 reads TGTGCCACCGGGGAAAGGACAGGGGCCGTTTGGGGGCAGTACTTC. Translating it yields CATGERTGAVWGQYF.

The chain has TRBV4-2 and TRBJ1-3; D unclear. The CDR3 is 15 residues long. Germline V gene lookup returns CDR1 LGHNA and CDR2 YNFKEQ. V lost 2 bases and J lost 0, with 8 bases in between. The CDR3 DNA reads TGTGCCAGCAGCCAACCGGACGTCTCTGGAAACACCATATATTTT. Its translation is CASSQPDVSGNTIYF.

This clone was recorded only once. The gene calls are TRBV18 and TRBJ1-1; 8 nucleotides agree with TRBD1. V was pared by 1 base and J by 0 bases, with 7 bases of the junction left unmatched. Germline CDR1 is KGHSH and CDR2 is LQKENI. The CDR3 length is 17 residues. The CDR3 sequence is CASSPLGQGNLNTEAFF. Written as DNA, the CDR3 is TGTGCCAGCTCACCACTTGGACAGGGCAATTTGAACACTGAAGCTTTCTTT.

The chain couples TRBV9 to TRBJ2-2, with a weak D call TRBD2 (5 bases). The CDR3 runs to 17 residues. V was cut by 4 bases and J by 4 bases, with 20 bases left in between. CDR1 is SGDLS and CDR2 is YYNGEE in the germline V gene. The CDR3 DNA sequence: TGTGCCAGCAGCCCCCGGGAATTGCAGCGGAGCACCGGGGAGCTGTTTTTT. Its protein product is CASSPRELQRSTGELFF.

This chain uses TRBV27 with TRBJ1-2; D may be TRBD1 (5 bases). Looked up from germline, CDR1 is MNHEY and CDR2 is SMNVEV (reference sequence). The CDR3 consists of 13 residues. Between the trimmed V and J ends, which lost 6 bases and 7 bases, there was a span of 15 bases. The CDR3 here is CASSKWGVGGYTF. In nucleotides, the CDR3 is TGTGCCAGCAGCAAATGGGGGGTCGGTGGCTACACCTTC.

The gene calls are TRBV4-1 and TRBJ1-2; weak D call: TRBD1 (5 bases). Trimming removed 1 base at V and 4 bases at J, with 13 bases between. CDR1 and CDR2 from the germline V gene are MGHRA and YSYEKL. The CDR3 has 15 amino acids. The CDR3 DNA follows: TGCGCCAGCAGCCAAGGGTCGGGGCTCAGCTATGGCTACACCTTC. Translating gives CASSQGSGLSYGYTF.

The rearrangement joins TRBV27 to TRBJ1-1; 7 bases line up with TRBD1. Germline CDR1 reads MNHEY; CDR2 reads SMNVEV (reference sequence). V shed 8 bases, J shed 1 base, and the junction held 10 bases outside the gene matches. The CDR3 has 15 amino acids. The CDR3 is CASGKGAIRNTEAFF. In DNA form, the CDR3 reads TGTGCCAGCGGAAAGGGGGCGATACGGAACACTGAAGCTTTCTTT.

This clone appeared a single time. The V call is TRBV5-1, the J call TRBJ2-5; 11 bases fit TRBD2. The CDR3 is 14 residues long. In germline, CDR1 is SGHRS, CDR2 YFSETQ. V trimming: 2 bases; J trimming: 5 bases; junction bases outside the gene matches: 2. The CDR3 reads CASSFSGGGETQYF. The CDR3 DNA reads TGCGCCAGCAGCTTTAGCGGGGGGGGCGAGACCCAGTACTTC.

The rearrangement links TRBV5-8 to TRBJ2-5, with 10 nucleotides matching TRBD1. Trimming removed 2 bases from V and 4 bases from J; junction bases left unmatched: 11. Germline lookup yields CDR1 SGHTS and CDR2 YDEGEE. This CDR3 has 17 residues. CDR3 protein: CASSLGTGVATGETQYF. CDR3 nucleotides: TGTGCCAGCAGCTTAGGGACAGGGGTGGCTACAGGAGAGACCCAGTACTTC.